This TCR beta chain was identified in a study of regulatory T cells in long-lasting Graves disease listed by TCRdb under 2021. Regarding the research as a whole: In the newly diagnosed Graves' disease group, patients had been taking antithyroid drugs for less than 3 months. This study used TCR sequencing and RNA sequencing of peripheral blood to compare persistent Graves' disease patients against newly diagnosed Graves' disease patients. The study took place in China and was registered as a clinical trial. A total of some 33 samples were covered by TCR sequencing, comprising approximately 13 persistent and 20 or so newly diagnosed Graves' disease patients.

Overall study outcomes, separate from this receptor: More public clonotypes were shared among persistent patients (roughly 2,700) than among newly diagnosed patients (approximately 1,000). Sequencing and analysis were limited to the TCR beta chain. Because the primary lesion, thyroid tissue, could not be accessed, the study looked at peripheral blood alone. Preferential use of TRBV28, TRBJ1-2 and TRBJ2-5 was observed in persistent disease, whereas TRBV20-1 and TRBJ2-1 were favored in newly diagnosed disease. Lower TCR Shannon entropy and fewer highly expanded clones were observed in persistent Graves' disease patients than in newly diagnosed patients, which suggested clonal expansion. The authors noted that the small sample size was a limitation that may lower accuracy.

Trimming at the junction amounts to 1 base on V and 6 bases on J, and the germline ends lie 12 bases apart. Measured from the cysteine to the phenylalanine, the CDR3 is 14 residues long. Only CDR3 DNA remains: 42 bases, in frame from the first base. CDR1 and CDR2, per the germline V gene (reference sequence), are LGHDT and YNNKEL. This clonotype has just a few counts. The specificity of this receptor is unknown. No much larger clone is present one base from it, and per-base qualities are unavailable. Library preparation was by multiplex PCR. These reads were obtained on an Illumina HiSeq 4000. To build TCR beta libraries, CDR3 regions were amplified by Arm-PCR using iRepertoire HTBI primers. Before sequencing, the PCR products underwent gel purification. Turning to the authors' computational methods: Gene usage analysis of CDR3 amino acid clonotypes used the 55 to 65 TRBV and 14 TRBJ segments found across samples. COPE and FqMerger were used to merge the filtered high-quality paired reads into contigs. Contigs were aligned with BLAST to IMGT TRBV, TRBD and TRBJ reference genes, and CDR3 was defined per IMGT. Any clonotype with a frequency above 0.1% was classified as a highly expanded clone. Shannon entropy served as the measure of repertoire diversity, while the Gini coefficient captured V-J evenness. Public clonotypes were defined as clonotypes shared by more than one individual. The public reads were reprocessed in TCRdb via fastp at Q25 and MiXCR, keeping in-frame beta chains. Duplicate CDR3 protein sequences are folded into a single record with the most common DNA and genes. It is TCRdb's table, rather than the study itself, that gives the V and J calls and clone size. A total of around 500,000 distinct CDR3 sequences appear in this sample, roughly a sixth of them only once. 25% of the sample goes to the ten largest clones.

The time point label here, explained by the study, means: newly diagnosed GD, antithyroid drugs for less than 3 months. RNA was extracted from PBMCs in TRIzol for both TCR sequencing and RNA sequencing. Graves' disease was diagnosed according to American Thyroid Association guidelines. Patients for the study were recruited at an endocrinology department in Xi'an, China. Each patient gave roughly 8.4 milliliters of peripheral blood, collected in an EDTA anticoagulant tube. Ficoll Paque Plus density gradient separation was used to isolate PBMCs, and no further T cell sorting was done. An Agilent 2100 Bioanalyzer and agarose gel were used to check RNA quality, and a NanoDrop 2000 was used to measure RNA concentration. These data were also filed under a second study, of T cells in Graves' hyperthyroidism and ophthalmopathy. As the second paper documents: Graves' hyperthyroidism was defined as stable when no progression to ophthalmopathy occurred over 18 months of follow-up. Hyperthyroidism patients were aged 18 to 65 years and newly diagnosed, with disease duration of less than 2 months. Patients with uncontrolled infections, other autoimmune diseases, pregnancy or lactation were excluded. Clinical symptoms, serum thyroxine and TRAb, thyroid ultrasound, and orbital computed tomography formed the basis for the diagnoses. For the first round of RT-PCR on the TCR CDR3, the HTBI primer set was used together with the Qiagen OneStep RT-PCR kit. Blood samples also contained most of the expanded thyroid clonotypes (frequency above 0.001), which suggests that blood repertoires may reflect thyroid immune responses. A model built on a 13 V-J signature distinguished ophthalmopathy from stable hyperthyroidism, reaching 87.88% sensitivity and 81.08% specificity in cross-validation and 80%/75% in testing. In validation, progression to ophthalmopathy was predicted by the model with 70.59% sensitivity and nearly 75% specificity, a median of roughly 6 months before onset. A discovery cohort of about 95 patients, roughly 40 with Graves' ophthalmopathy and about 60 with stable Graves' hyperthyroidism, was used to find distinguishing TCR V-J signatures. Prospective prediction of ophthalmopathy was tested in an independent validation cohort consisting of 18 hyperthyroidism patients and approximately 16 patients who later progressed to ophthalmopathy. For training and testing, the roughly 97 patients in the discovery cohort were randomly divided in a 7:3 ratio. In over five Graves' hyperthyroidism patients, the study also compared T-cell repertoires from thyroid tissue with T-cell repertoires from blood. Once sampling was done, hyperthyroidism patients were given methimazole at a starting dose of 30 mg daily, whereas ophthalmopathy patients were given high-dose intravenous methylprednisolone. Libraries were constructed in a second round of multiplex PCR, after which size selection and purification were performed. The libraries were sequenced on an Illumina HiSeq2000 using paired-end 100 bp reads. Raw data were processed with SOAPnuke, discarding reads with adapters, uncalled bases, mean Phred below 15, or no exact constant-primer or identifier match. High-quality paired reads were merged with COPE v1.2.5, and unique nucleotide sequences were defined as clonotypes. MiTCR v1.1 was used to align clonotypes to the IMGT TRBV, TRBD and TRBJ reference segments. The analysis was restricted to V-J combinations with a frequency above 0.0001, which together covered roughly 99% of the repertoires. A TCS score was defined as the ratio of F50 (clonal expansion) to E x V (chaos), with BLOSUM62-based TCRdist applied between CDR3 peptides within each V-J. Welch's t-statistics and random forest reduced roughly 540 V-J features to around 14, which were used in a naive Bayes classifier (R e1071). Sample size was not statistically predetermined, and blinding of investigators to group allocation was not performed. The paper reports TCR Vbeta CDR3 sequencing of approximately 140 peripheral blood samples: 43 ophthalmopathy, roughly 74 hyperthyroidism and some 17 progressor patients.

The sequencing here drew on peripheral blood mononuclear cells (PBMCs), taken at new diagnosis, from a patient treated with antithyroid drugs. The clonotype originates from a woman aged 40-65 years with Graves disease. Donor details come from another sample of the same person, matched by shared clones. The sequence is built from TRBV3-1 and TRBJ1-2; tentative D gene TRBD1, with 6 bases matching. The CDR3 sequence is CASSQGGGGNGYTF. The DNA sequence reads TGTGCCAGCAGCCAAGGGGGGGGCGGAAATGGCTACACCTTC.